The 2 T cell receptor beta chains given below trace back to one sample, sequenced in a study of shared clonotypes between healthy human individuals. The protocol was immunoSEQ multiplex PCR, while the TCRdb copy is restricted to in-frame clones and leaves out a portion. The sample lists approximately 2.3 million clones, over 90% occurring once. Material: naive CD4+ T cells from PBMCs. The subset denotes: CD45RA+ positively selected. All receptors come from a man aged 18-30 years in good health. Some clones in this sample may be carry-over from other donors' samples.

The CDR3 region is CASSGRVAGTKETQYF. In nucleotides, the CDR3 is TGTGCCAGCAGCGGCCGAGTAGCGGGAACCAAAGAGACCCAGTACTTC. The chain recombines TRBV11-2 with TRBJ2-5, with 8 nucleotides matching TRBD2. The CDR3 spans 16 residues. Germline trimming cut 5 bases from V and 3 bases from J; bases unmatched to any gene: 11. Germline V CDR1 and CDR2: SGHAT, FQNNGV. Full variable domain (rest looked up from reference TRBV11-2 and TRBJ2-5): EAGVAQSPRYKIIEKRQSVAFWCNPISGHATLYWYQQILGQGPKLLIQFQNNGVVDDSQLPKDRFSAERLKGVDSTLKIQPAKLEDSAVYLCASSGRVAGTKETQYFGPGTRLLVL.

This chain uses TRBV5-4 with TRBJ2-2; possibly TRBD1 for D (5 bases). The CDR3 is made up of 15 amino acids. The V end lost 4 bases, the J end lost 7 bases, and 17 bases lay between the germline ends. Germline CDR1 SGHNT, CDR2 YYREEE (reference sequence). The CDR3 protein is CASSVDSKGHGELFF. CDR3 nucleotide sequence: TGTGCCAGCAGCGTCGACAGTAAAGGTCACGGGGAGCTGTTTTTT.